This T cell receptor (beta chain) is drawn from a study of blood T cell repertoires in COVID-19. Study-level information: Sites across the United States, Italy and Spain contributed samples from acute and convalescent COVID-19. Sample material is recorded as cDNA or gDNA derived from T cells, B-cell-depleted T cells, or PBMCs.

This clone showed up just once. V shed 2 bases and J shed 4 bases, with 12 bases lying between them. The CDR3 length is 14 residues. CDR1 is SGDLS and CDR2 is YYNGEE in the germline V gene. As handled by the study authors: Reference gene primer amplification gave nucleated cell count estimates. The repertoire was sequenced with immunoSEQ multiplex PCR; TCRdb's copy has only in-frame clones and lacks some. D and trimming come from the DNA, and the V and J calls and clone size come from that table. Altogether approximately 110,000 clones are present, just over 85% being singletons, with the ten largest covering around 0.81%.

The sequencing input was peripheral blood. The chain joins TRBV9 to TRBJ1-1; weak D call: TRBD1 (5 bases). The sequence was obtained from a woman aged 45 to 65 with active or convalescent COVID-19. CDR3 residues: CASSVRVGGTEAFF. In DNA, the CDR3 is TGTGCCAGCAGCGTCAGGGTCGGGGGCACTGAAGCTTTCTTT.